This section outlines one T cell receptor (beta chain) sequence together with its context. Its binding antigen is unknown. The record has no base qualities; no much larger clone is one base away. The source of the sample is a study of T cell responses to AZD1222 COVID-19 vaccine listed by TCRdb under 2021. Regarding the study in general: TCR sequencing was performed for about 250 trial participants, of whom about 210 were given two doses of AZD1222 and about 25 were given two doses of MenACWY control vaccine. Enrollment into the trials was organized by age into subgroups of 18-55, 56-69 and 70-plus years, and those subgroups contained about 160, 30 and 59 TCR-sequenced participants, respectively.

The sample's time point label, decoded: about 28 days (+/-7) after the second vaccine dose. Because spike-specific TCR depth and breadth did not differ between the two schedules, AZD1222 recipients who got a second dose at roughly 4 weeks were pooled with those who got a second dose at roughly 12 weeks. The vaccinee samples were drawn from two UK trials, COV001 and COV002, one of which was a single-blind randomized controlled phase 2/3 trial testing AZD1222 (ChAdOx1 nCoV-19) in healthy adults. For TCRbeta chain sequencing, PBMC samples from trial participants were taken at day 0 and at day 28 after the second dose. The CDR3 regions of human TCRbeta chains were analyzed by immunosequencing. Per the original workflow: TCRs in the repertoires were compared against a reference library of SARS-CoV-2-specific TCRs that had been generated with the MIRA antigen-specificity platform. Breadth was defined as the fraction of unique TCRs that were SARS-CoV-2-associated. Depth was defined as the fraction of total T cells that were SARS-CoV-2-associated. Each spike-specific TCR was assigned to its reactive spike region and to a CD4 or CD8 class using the MIRA data. Log10-transformed breadth and depth values were compared by one-way ANOVA with Sidak's multiple comparisons tests. Entries here come from immuneACCESS through TCRdb and include only in-frame sequences with V and J called. Some clones fail to appear in such tables; in the studies checked, an unresolved V gene covers under half of the shortfall, and the cause of the remainder is unknown. That table is the source of V, J and clone size, and D and trimming were worked out from the DNA. Present in this sample are 250,000 to 300,000 clones, around 92% of which were seen just once. 0.55% of the sample comes from the top ten.

Findings and caveats that apply to the study as a whole: Participants were mostly white British, with more females than males. The authors suggested clonal diversity may have been underestimated. Because no day 14 peak-response samples were available, the repertoires could be characterized only after the peak T cell response. Conclusions about previously exposed vaccinees are limited, since just five or six AZD1222 recipients were seropositive for SARS-CoV-2 at baseline. The whole spike protein was spanned by vaccine-associated CD4 TCRs, and dominant responses were seen in regions 160-218 and 743-854. After two AZD1222 doses, spike-specific TCR breadth and depth were significantly higher than at day 0 and than in MenACWY recipients. The 56-69-year group was small, and its depth increase did not reach significance, likely because of low power. Reportedly, close to half of the unique spike-specific TCRs recognized epitopes lying outside the regions that are mutated in the B.1.351 and B.1.1.7 variants.

Relative to germline, V is missing 0 bases and J is missing 7 bases, with 5 bases of the junction outside any gene match. For CDR1 and CDR2, the germline V gene (reference sequence) lists MNHEY and SMNVEV. From the cysteine through the phenylalanine, the CDR3 covers 15 amino acids. Kept here is only the CDR3 DNA, which spans 45 bases and is read in frame from base 1. The chain was built from TRBV27 and TRBJ2-3, and 9 junctional nucleotides match TRBD2. The clonotype was recovered from an adult who received the AZD1222 COVID-19 vaccine. This specimen consisted of peripheral blood, obtained 28 days after the second AZD1222 dose. The nucleotides read TGTGCCAGCAGTTTATCGGCGGGGGGGCCGAATACGCAGTATTTT. Protein translation: CASSLSAGGPNTQYF.